Following are 7 T cell receptor beta chains from one sample sequenced in a study of cytomegalovirus exposure and HLA in healthy donors (dated by TCRdb to 2017 to 2019). Library preparation was by the immunoSEQ multiplex PCR assay. Entries here come from immuneACCESS through TCRdb and include only in-frame sequences with V and J called. Some clones fail to appear in such tables; in the studies checked, an unresolved V gene covers under half of the shortfall, and the cause of the remainder is unknown. This sample has 150,000 or so clones in its table, and about 91% of those were observed once. The ten most abundant clones make up more than 0.95% of the sample. Sequenced: PBMCs. The receptors were sampled from a woman aged 18-29 years in good health and CMV-seronegative.

This rearrangement joins TRBV10-3 to TRBJ1-2, with 8 positions matching TRBD1. V gave up 10 bases and J gave up 1 base; unmatched junction bases: 11. Germline CDR1 ENHRY, CDR2 SYGVKD. This CDR3 has 15 residues. The CDR3 DNA sequence: TGTGCCACCAGGGCCGGGACAGGAAATAACTATGGCTACACCTTC. Translation: CATRAGTGNNYGYTF.

J is TRBJ1-5 and V is TRBV6-1; D may be TRBD1 (5 bases). The V and J ends lost 6 bases and 3 bases respectively, with 15 bases between them. The CDR3 covers 15 residues. Germline CDR1 and CDR2: MNHNS and SASEGT. CDR3 sequence reads: CASRLRDSINQPQHF. The CDR3 DNA is TGTGCCAGCAGGCTACGAGACAGCATCAATCAGCCCCAGCATTTT.

The rearrangement uses TRBV6-1 and TRBJ1-1; 7 nucleotides align to TRBD1. V shed 5 bases, J shed 3 bases, and the junction held 6 bases outside the gene matches. Germline CDR1 and CDR2: MNHNS and SASEGT. This CDR3 has 14 residues. The CDR3 region is CASSLTGTDTEAFF. CDR3 DNA: TGTGCCAGCAGTTTGACAGGGACAGACACTGAAGCTTTCTTT.

The chain links TRBV7-8 to TRBJ2-5, with D uncertain. Deletions cut 5 bases from V and 1 base from J, with 14 bases between. The CDR3 totals 15 residues. Germline V gene lookup returns CDR1 SGHVS and CDR2 FQNEAQ. CDR3 sequence: CASSPDRLIQETQYF. CDR3 nucleotide sequence: TGTGCCAGCAGCCCCGACCGACTGATCCAAGAGACCCAGTACTTC.

This chain uses TRBV7-9 with TRBJ1-1; D remains ambiguous. The V end lost 5 bases, the J end lost 5 bases, and 6 bases lay between the germline ends. The length of the CDR3 is 11 residues. The germline gives CDR1 SEHNR, CDR2 FQNEAQ (reference sequence). DNA of the CDR3: TGTGCCAGCAGCCTATATACTGAAGCTTTCTTT. It codes for CASSLYTEAFF.

The sample holds one count of this clone. V usage is TRBV13 and J usage is TRBJ2-7, with TRBD2 identical over 8 bases. The CDR3 extends over 19 amino acids. Germline V gene data show CDR1 as PRHDT and CDR2 as FYEKMQ (reference sequence). V shed 3 bases, J shed 3 bases, and the junction held 19 bases outside the gene matches. The CDR3, as DNA: TGTGCCAGCAGCTTCCGGTTGGGGCGAGGTAGCGGGGATCTCTACGAGCAGTACTTC. This codes for CASSFRLGRGSGDLYEQYF.

V and J are TRBV19 and TRBJ1-6; D ambiguous. The V gene lost 0 bases and the J gene lost 4 bases, with 25 bases spanning the gap. Germline lookup yields CDR1 LNHDA and CDR2 SQIVND (reference sequence). This CDR3 contains 21 residues. This chain's CDR3 is CASSIDVSTLLGSHYNSPLHF. The CDR3 DNA reads TGTGCCAGTAGTATAGATGTCTCTACGCTTTTGGGGAGTCATTATAATTCACCCCTCCACTTT.